This entry describes one T cell receptor beta chain. This CDR3 has 16 amino acids. Trimming took off 1 base at V and 1 base at J, with 8 bases between the two ends. Germline CDR1 SEHNR, CDR2 FQNEAQ (reference sequence). In the study's own analysis: Scientists estimated how many nucleated cells there were by amplifying reference gene primers. Sequencing used immunoSEQ multiplex PCR; TCRdb keeps in-frame clones, though not all of them. That table is the source of V, J and clone size, and D and trimming were worked out from the DNA. The sample includes some 260,000 clones, approximately 86% of them seen just once. These data come from a study of blood T cell repertoires in COVID-19. Study as a whole: Italy, Spain and the United States were the sources of the convalescent and acute COVID-19 samples.

The TCR originated in a woman aged 80 or older with active or convalescent COVID-19. The rearrangement links TRBV7-9 to TRBJ2-6; possible D gene TRBD2, 5 bases. The sequenced sample was peripheral blood. CDR3 region: CASSLVTGSGANVLTF. The DNA for the CDR3 is TGTGCCAGCAGCTTAGTTACGGGATCTGGGGCCAACGTCCTGACTTTC.